Following are 26 T cell receptor beta chains from one sample sequenced in a study of blood T cell repertoires in COVID-19. Produced via immunoSEQ multiplex PCR; TCRdb's table is partial and in-frame only. The sample carries about 84,000 clones, over 65% recorded once. The source material was peripheral blood. The receptor set was obtained from a man aged 45-65 years with active or convalescent COVID-19.

The CDR3 reads CASSFKRGGDTQYF. CDR3 nucleotides: TGTGCCAGCAGCTTCAAGAGGGGGGGAGATACGCAGTATTTT. The gene calls are TRBV7-2 and TRBJ2-3, with D maybe TRBD2 (7 bases). The V and J ends lost 3 bases and 5 bases respectively, with 12 bases between them. This CDR3 is 14 amino acids long. Germline-derived CDR1 and CDR2 are SGHTA and FQGNSA.

The chain couples TRBV10-1 to TRBJ2-1, with TRBD2 matching 9 bases. With 4 bases clipped from V and 9 bases from J, the junction kept 10 bases outside the gene matches. Germline assignment: CDR1 WNHNN and CDR2 SYGVQD (reference sequence). The CDR3 length is 15 residues. This CDR3 is CASSVLSSGVSEQFF. The CDR3 DNA follows: TGCGCCAGCAGTGTTTTGTCTAGCGGGGTTAGTGAGCAGTTCTTC.

J is TRBJ1-2 and V is TRBV25-1; no clear D gene. This CDR3 has 15 amino acids. V was clipped by 7 bases and J by 8 bases, with 23 bases between them. The germline CDR1 and CDR2 sequences are MGHDK and SYGVNS. The CDR3 here is CASTPSTSVLSGYTF. CDR3 coding DNA: TGTGCCAGCACCCCTTCCACTTCGGTTCTATCCGGCTACACCTTC.

This clone is a singleton in its sample. The same CDR3 also results from other DNA sequences found in this sample. The gene calls are TRBV27 and TRBJ1-2, with 11 bases fitting TRBD1. V shed 6 bases, J shed 8 bases, and the junction held 8 bases outside the gene matches. The germline V gene encodes CDR1 MNHEY and CDR2 SMNVEV (reference sequence). The CDR3 runs to 14 residues. In DNA form, the CDR3 reads TGTGCCAGCAGCCCCGGACAGGGGGCACGAGGCTACACCTTC. It is translated as CASSPGQGARGYTF.

The V and J genes are TRBV30 and TRBJ2-5, with D perhaps matching TRBD1 (5 bases). V shed 1 base and J shed 4 bases, with 7 bases lying between them. The germline gives CDR1 GTSNPN, CDR2 SVGIG (reference sequence). This CDR3 has 12 amino acids. CDR3 sequence (DNA): TGTGCCTGGAGTGAGGGGCGAGAGACCCAGTACTTC. The encoded protein is CAWSEGRETQYF.

This clone was found once. This chain uses TRBV11-2 with TRBJ1-1, with D uncertain. The CDR3 spans 12 residues. Trimming took off 5 bases at V and 6 bases at J, with 10 bases between the two ends. Per the germline V gene, CDR1 is SGHAT and CDR2 is FQNNGV. CDR3 sequence: CASSPELAEAFF. In DNA form, the CDR3 reads TGTGCCAGCAGCCCTGAGCTTGCTGAAGCTTTCTTT.

The CDR3 DNA reads as TGTGCCATCAGTGAGTCCAAGACAGGTGATAACACTGAAGCTTTCTTT. As protein: CAISESKTGDNTEAFF. V and J are TRBV10-3 and TRBJ1-1, with D possibly TRBD1 on 6 matching bases. Between the trimmed V and J ends, which lost 0 bases and 2 bases, there was a span of 13 bases. CDR1 ENHRY and CDR2 SYGVKD come from the germline V gene. The CDR3 has 16 residues.

The V gene is TRBV7-2, the J gene TRBJ2-5, with 8 bases identical to TRBD2. There are 14 residues in the CDR3. Germline V lookup: CDR1 SGHTA, CDR2 FQGNSA. Trimming cost V 4 bases and J 2 bases; bases outside gene matches: 3. The CDR3 protein is CASSWGGGQETQYF. CDR3 bases: TGTGCCAGCAGCTGGGGCGGGGGGCAAGAGACCCAGTACTTC. The full variable domain, completed using reference TRBV7-2 and TRBJ2-5, is GAGVSQSPSNKVTEKGKDVELRCDPISGHTALYWYRQSLGQGLEFLIYFQGNSAPDKSGLPSDRFSAERTGGSVSTLTIQRTQQEDSAVYLCASSWGGGQETQYFGPGTRLLVL.

This clone has only one observation. J is TRBJ2-5 and V is TRBV10-1; D is perhaps TRBD2 (5 bases). The CDR3 consists of 14 residues. With 2 bases removed from V and 7 bases from J, the gap between germline ends came to 14 bases. Looked up from germline, CDR1 is WNHNN and CDR2 is SYGVQD (reference sequence). The CDR3 DNA is TGCGCCAGCAGTGAGGGGTTAGCTGGAGGGACCCAGTACTTC. This sequence encodes CASSEGLAGGTQYF.

The DNA for the CDR3 is TGTGCCAGCAGCTTGCTCGGTGCGGGGGGCACAGATACGCAGTATTTT. The encoded protein is CASSLLGAGGTDTQYF. The chain combines TRBV5-4 with TRBJ2-3; TRBD2 matches at 7 bases. The ends lost 1 base at V and 1 base at J; junction bases unmatched: 6. From germline, CDR1 is SGHNT and CDR2 YYREEE (reference sequence). The CDR3 has 16 amino acids.

A few counts support this clone. This chain uses TRBV6-5 with TRBJ1-2, with 10 bases matching TRBD1. The CDR3 contains 14 residues. With V trimmed by 5 bases and J by 6 bases, 6 bases remained unmatched. Germline V gene data show CDR1 as MNHEY and CDR2 as SVGAGI. The CDR3 protein is CASSPVDRGHGYTF. In nucleotides, the CDR3 is TGTGCCAGCAGTCCCGTCGACAGGGGGCATGGCTACACCTTC.

V and J are TRBV6-5 and TRBJ1-4, with a tentative D call TRBD1 (6 bases). There are 14 residues in the CDR3. CDR1 is MNHEY, CDR2 SVGAGI, per germline. V lost 2 bases and J lost 4, with 8 bases in between. In nucleotides, the CDR3 is TGTGCCAGCAGTTACGGACAGCATAATGAAAAACTGTTTTTT. It translates to CASSYGQHNEKLFF.

The J gene is TRBJ2-5, the V gene TRBV3-1 (or the pseudogene TRBV3-2); perhaps TRBD2 as D (6 bases). Trimming cost V 1 base and J 5 bases, with 11 bases left between them. The CDR3 runs 14 residues. The germline gives CDR1 LGHDT, CDR2 YNNKEL (reference sequence). CDR3 coding DNA: TGTGCCAGCAGCCAAGGTGGGACTCGCGAGACCCAGTACTTC. Amino acids: CASSQGGTRETQYF.

This rearrangement joins TRBV6-5 to TRBJ2-3, with D possibly being TRBD2 (6 bases). The CDR3 covers 14 residues. V lost 6 bases and J 6 bases, leaving 16 bases between the germline ends. In germline, CDR1 is MNHEY, CDR2 SVGAGI. CDR3 nucleotides: TGTGCCAGCAGAACGAGGGCCGCGGGGGATACGCAGTATTTT. It specifies CASRTRAAGDTQYF.

The chain combines TRBV5-6 with TRBJ1-4; D gene uncertain. CDR3 length equals 15 residues. Trimming took 0 bases from V and 3 from J, leaving 9 bases between them. Per the germline V gene, CDR1 is SGHDT and CDR2 is YYEEEE. CDR3 residues: CASSLVAGSNEKLFF. The CDR3 DNA is TGTGCCAGCAGCTTGGTCGCGGGGTCTAATGAAAAACTGTTTTTT.

The V and J genes are TRBV5-1 and TRBJ1-1, with TRBD1 identical over 7 bases. V lost 5 bases to trimming and J lost 1 base; unmatched junction nucleotides: 5. The CDR3 runs 14 residues. Germline CDR1 SGHRS, CDR2 YFSETQ. The DNA of the CDR3 is TGCGCCAGCAGGCCGGGACAGCAGAACACTGAAGCTTTCTTT. Its protein product is CASRPGQQNTEAFF.

This sequence joins TRBV12-3 or TRBV12-4 and TRBJ2-1; 10 nucleotides match TRBD2. With V trimmed by 8 bases and J by 8 bases, 6 bases remained unmatched. This CDR3 comprises 13 residues. The DNA for the CDR3 is TGTGCCAGCTGGGGACTAGCGATGGATGAGCAGTTCTTC. Its translation is CASWGLAMDEQFF.

J is TRBJ1-4 and V is TRBV19; 9 bases are a match to TRBD1. The CDR3 runs to 16 residues. Germline CDR1 is LNHDA and CDR2 is SQIVND (reference sequence). After removal of 5 bases from V and 3 bases from J, the junction contained 7 bases not matched to a gene. The CDR3 nucleotides read TGTGCCAGTAGTGTTCTGGACAGGGGAGCTAATGAAAAACTGTTTTTT. Translation gives CASSVLDRGANEKLFF. Full variable domain (missing parts from reference TRBV19 and TRBJ1-4): DGGITQSPKYLFRKEGQNVTLSCEQNLNHDAMYWYRQDPGQGLRLIYYSQIVNDFQKGDIAEGYSVSREKKESFPLTVTSAQKNPTAFYLCASSVLDRGANEKLFFGSGTQLSVL.

The chain is built from TRBV20-1 and TRBJ2-7; D not resolved. This CDR3 contains 12 residues. Trimming took 3 bases from V and 4 from J, leaving 10 bases between them. Germline-derived CDR1 and CDR2 are DFQATT and SNEGSKA (reference sequence). The CDR3 is CSASPHTYEQYF. The CDR3 region has the DNA TGCAGTGCTAGTCCTCATACATACGAGCAGTACTTC.

The V call is TRBV6-5, the J call TRBJ1-5; possible D gene TRBD1, 6 bases. Germline V gene lookup returns CDR1 MNHEY and CDR2 SVGAGI. The CDR3 sequence is 15 residues long. Trimming took off 7 bases at V and 3 bases at J, with 16 bases between the two ends. CDR3 sequence: CASTGAMPLNQPQHF. CDR3 nucleotides: TGTGCCAGCACAGGGGCAATGCCACTCAATCAGCCCCAGCATTTT.

This clone has more than one count but fewer than ten. The chain recombines TRBV18 with TRBJ1-1, with unresolved D. The length of the CDR3 is 10 residues. The germline CDR1 and CDR2 sequences are KGHSH and LQKENI. V lost 8 bases, J lost 7 bases, and 8 bases lay in between. CDR3 protein: CASAGLEAFF. In DNA, the CDR3 is TGTGCCAGCGCAGGCCTTGAAGCTTTCTTT.

This sequence joins TRBV4-3 and TRBJ1-2; D is unresolved. Germline V gene data show CDR1 as LGHNA and CDR2 as YSLEER. The CDR3 has 14 residues. Trimming took 4 bases from V and 9 from J, leaving 18 bases between them. Here the CDR3 DNA reads TGCGCCAGCAGCCGCAGCGGCCTTGGCCCCAGCTACACCTTC. As protein: CASSRSGLGPSYTF.

This clone was seen a single time. The chain recombines TRBV6-5 with TRBJ2-1, with a tentative D call TRBD2 (6 bases). CDR1 and CDR2 from the germline V gene are MNHEY and SVGAGI. Between the trimmed V and J ends, which lost 5 bases and 7 bases, there was a span of 9 bases. The CDR3 loop spans 12 amino acids. The DNA for the CDR3 is TGTGCCAGCAGTCCGGAGGGGAATGAGCAGTTCTTC. It translates to CASSPEGNEQFF.

This chain connects TRBV19 to TRBJ2-1, with 7 bases identical to TRBD2. V was pared by 3 bases and J by 5 bases, with 1 base of the junction left unmatched. The CDR3 has 13 residues. Germline V gives CDR1 LNHDA, CDR2 SQIVND (reference sequence). The CDR3 DNA reads as TGTGCCAGTAGTATGCGGGGGAACAATGAGCAGTTCTTC. It specifies CASSMRGNNEQFF.

The chain carries TRBV6-2 or TRBV6-3 and TRBJ1-5; no reliable D call. Germline V gene sequence: CDR1 MNHEY, CDR2 SVGEGT. The CDR3 is 12 residues long. V lost 2 bases to trimming and J lost 10 bases, with 9 bases between them. The CDR3 reads CASSYTILPQHF. The CDR3 DNA reads as TGTGCCAGCAGTTACACCATACTACCCCAGCATTTT.

This clone has only a few counts. This rearrangement joins TRBV27 to TRBJ1-6, with D maybe TRBD1 (6 bases). Trimming pared 6 bases from V and 9 bases from J, leaving 9 bases between. This CDR3 region has 12 residues. Per germline, CDR1 MNHEY and CDR2 SMNVEV (reference sequence). DNA of the CDR3: TGTGCCAGCAGGACAGGTTTTTCACCCCTCCACTTT. This sequence encodes CASRTGFSPLHF.